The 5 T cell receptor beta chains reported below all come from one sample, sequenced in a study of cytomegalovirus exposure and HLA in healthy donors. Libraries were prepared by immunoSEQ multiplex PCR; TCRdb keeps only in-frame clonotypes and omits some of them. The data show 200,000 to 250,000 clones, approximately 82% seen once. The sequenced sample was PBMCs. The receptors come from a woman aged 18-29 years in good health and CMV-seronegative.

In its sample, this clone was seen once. CDR3 loop: CASSPRSNYGYTF. The DNA for the CDR3 is TGTGCCAGCAGCCCCCGGAGCAACTATGGCTACACCTTC. The chain links TRBV9 to TRBJ1-2; D call uncertain. Germline V gene sequence: CDR1 SGDLS, CDR2 YYNGEE. V lost 4 bases and J 2 bases, leaving 9 bases between the germline ends. This CDR3 comprises 13 residues.

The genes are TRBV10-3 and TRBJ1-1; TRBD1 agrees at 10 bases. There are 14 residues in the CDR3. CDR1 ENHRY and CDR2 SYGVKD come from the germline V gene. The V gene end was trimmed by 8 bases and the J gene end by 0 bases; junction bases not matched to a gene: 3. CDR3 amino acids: CAIGTGEMNTEAFF. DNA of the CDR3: TGTGCCATCGGGACAGGGGAGATGAACACTGAAGCTTTCTTT.

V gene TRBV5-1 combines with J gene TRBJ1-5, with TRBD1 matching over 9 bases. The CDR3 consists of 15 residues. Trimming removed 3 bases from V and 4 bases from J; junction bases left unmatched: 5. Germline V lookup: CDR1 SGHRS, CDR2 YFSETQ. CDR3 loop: CASSSSGTGNQPQHF. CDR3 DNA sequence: TGCGCCAGCAGCTCCTCCGGGACAGGGAATCAGCCCCAGCATTTT.

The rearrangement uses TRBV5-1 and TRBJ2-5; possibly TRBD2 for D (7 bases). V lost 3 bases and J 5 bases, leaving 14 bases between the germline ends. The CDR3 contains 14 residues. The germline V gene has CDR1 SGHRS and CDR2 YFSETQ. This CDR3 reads CASSSNGGRETQYF. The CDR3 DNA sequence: TGCGCCAGCAGCTCCAACGGGGGGCGGGAGACCCAGTACTTC.

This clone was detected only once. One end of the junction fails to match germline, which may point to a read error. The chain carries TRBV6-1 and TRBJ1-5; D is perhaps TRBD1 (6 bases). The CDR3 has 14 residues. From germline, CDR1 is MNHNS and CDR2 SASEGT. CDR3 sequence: CASSEGGGIQPQHF. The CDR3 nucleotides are TGTGCCAGCAGCGAAGGAGGGGGGATACAGCCCCAGCATTTT.